What follows are 9 T cell receptor beta chains derived from one specimen sequenced in a study of tumor-infiltrating lymphocytes in primary liver carcinoma. Making TCR beta cDNA involved approximately 520 ng total RNA and a constant-region primer. Modified slightly, ARM-PCR produced TCR beta libraries over three nested multiplex PCR rounds. For around 9 cycles apiece, the opening two PCR rounds ran with TRBV1-TRBV30 forward primers and a C-beta reverse primer. TCRdb analysed the multiplex PCR reads with MiXCR anew, one entry per CDR3 protein. The sample records around 99,000 distinct CDR3 sequences, less than 70% being singletons. DNA and RNA were both co-extracted from 20-30 mg of bulk tissue that had not been sorted. Material: tumor-adjacent normal liver tissue. The receptors here all came from a man aged 40-50 years with primary liver carcinoma and hepatitis B virus infection.

This clonotype appeared many times. The J gene is TRBJ1-5, the V gene TRBV6-5; TRBD1 is a possible D gene (6 bases). The length of the CDR3 is 16 residues. Trimming pared 6 bases from V and 1 base from J, leaving 16 bases between. Looked up from germline, CDR1 is MNHEY and CDR2 is SVGAGI. CDR3: CASSPAPGQSNQPQHF. The CDR3 DNA is TGTGCCAGCAGCCCCGCCCCTGGACAGAGCAATCAGCCCCAGCATTTT.

This clonotype was detected ten times or more. V usage is TRBV28 and J usage is TRBJ2-5; D might be TRBD1 (6 bases). From germline, CDR1 is MDHEN and CDR2 SYDVKM. This CDR3 has 13 amino acids. Trimming cost V 3 bases and J 6 bases, with 11 bases left between them. CDR3 sequence reads: CASSLGAGKTQYF. The CDR3 DNA reads TGTGCCAGCAGTTTGGGGGCTGGGAAGACCCAGTACTTC.

As for this clonotype: A read error may produce the germline difference seen at one junction end. The genes are TRBV11-2 and TRBJ2-7; TRBD1 matches 7 bases. The CDR3 consists of 16 residues. Germline V gives CDR1 SGHAT, CDR2 FQNNGV. CDR3 sequence reads: CASSFDGNRGKYEQYF. The CDR3 region has the DNA TGTGCCAGCAGCTTCGATGGTAACAGGGGAAAGTACGAGCAATACTTC.

On this clonotype: A read error may produce the germline difference seen at one junction end. This chain joins TRBV5-5 and TRBJ2-2; 9 bases fit TRBD2. This CDR3 is 18 amino acids long. Per germline, CDR1 SGHKS and CDR2 YYEKEE (reference sequence). The chain's CDR3 is CTSSRGLAGDSNTGELFF. In DNA, the CDR3 is TGCACCAGCAGCAGGGGACTAGCTGGAGACTCGAACACCGGGGAGCTGTTTTTT.

The rearrangement joins TRBV5-1 to TRBJ2-2; D may match TRBD1 or TRBD2 (5 bases each). CDR3 length: 15 amino acids. Germline CDR1 is SGHRS and CDR2 is YFSETQ. Trimming stripped 1 base from V and 2 bases from J, with 9 bases between. The CDR3 protein is CASSLYGGNTGELFF. The DNA of the CDR3 is TGCGCCAGCAGCTTGTATGGGGGAAACACCGGGGAGCTGTTTTTT. Complete variable domain (other parts from reference TRBV5-1 and TRBJ2-2): KAGVTQTPRYLIKTRGQQVTLSCSPISGHRSVSWYQQTPGQGLQFLFEYFSETQRNKGNFPGRFSGRQFSNSRSEMNVSTLELGDSALYLCASSLYGGNTGELFFGEGSRLTVL.

This clonotype has just a few counts. The V gene is TRBV7-9, the J gene TRBJ1-1; D may be TRBD1 (6 bases). In germline, CDR1 is SEHNR, CDR2 FQNEAQ (reference sequence). This CDR3 comprises 14 residues. The V end was cut by 5 bases, the J end by 11 bases, with 21 bases between. CDR3 region: CASSPSGQGIVAFF. CDR3 sequence (DNA): TGTGCCAGCAGCCCGAGTGGGCAGGGGATTGTGGCTTTCTTT. Drawing the rest from reference TRBV7-9 and TRBJ1-1, the complete variable domain is DTGVSQNPRHKITKRGQNVTFRCDPISEHNRLYWYRQTLGQGPEFLTYFQNEAQLEKSRLLSDRFSAERPKGSFSTLEIQRTEQGDSAMYLCASSPSGQGIVAFFGQGTRLTVV.

This clonotype was seen ten or more times. The V gene is TRBV10-3, the J gene TRBJ2-1; the D call may be TRBD1 or TRBD2 (5 bases each). Per germline, CDR1 ENHRY and CDR2 SYGVKD. V gave up 2 bases and J gave up 9 bases, with 14 bases separating them. CDR3 length: 14 amino acids. The CDR3 bases are TGTGCCATCAGTGAGCCCGAGAGGGGAAGTGAGCAGTTCTTC. This encodes CAISEPERGSEQFF.

For this clonotype: A read error may produce the germline difference seen at one junction end. The chain joins TRBV29-1 to TRBJ2-1; D gene uncertain. Germline V gene sequence: CDR1 SQVTM, CDR2 ANQGSEA. CDR3 length equals 13 residues. In DNA form, the CDR3 reads TGCGGCGTTGACGGTAACTCTTACAATGAGCAGTTCTTC. Translated: CGVDGNSYNEQFF.

Turning to this clonotype: The conserved phenylalanine or tryptophan normally closing the CDR3 is absent here, so this likely arose from a read error. This rearrangement joins TRBV12-5 to TRBJ2-2, with D perhaps matching TRBD1 or TRBD2 (6 bases each). Germline lookup yields CDR1 LGHNT and CDR2 FRNRAP. V was cut by 9 bases and J by 0 bases, with 17 bases left in between. CDR3 size: 16 residues. The CDR3 sequence: CASGPSGATNTGELFY. The CDR3 DNA reads TGTGCTAGCGGTCCTTCGGGGGCCACGAACACCGGGGAGCTGTTTTAT.